One T cell receptor beta chain is described in this entry. What it binds is not known. The naive CD8 fraction comprised CD45RO-negative cells positively selected for CCR7 and excluded terminally differentiated effector memory CD45RA+ cells. Adults of Caucasian background living in Nashville, Tennessee made up all donors. These data come from a study of shared clonotypes between healthy human individuals. TCRdb's table, derived via immunoSEQ multiplex PCR, lists solely in-frame clones and lacks some. This sample has over 2,000,000 clones, with roughly 95% found just once. V lost 0 bases and J 3 bases, leaving 16 bases between the germline ends. CDR1 SGHRS and CDR2 YFSETQ come from the germline V gene. This CDR3 spans 16 amino acids. Points from the study as a whole: Naive subsets generally exceeded memory subsets in estimated richness. Rarefaction gave evidence that sorted-subset sequencing remained incomplete despite large depth. A small donor pool kept down the genetic and exposure-history diversity that was represented.

Sequencing was carried out using naive CD8+ T cells from PBMCs. The TCR originated in a young man in good health. Some clones in this sample may be carry-over from other donors' samples. V is TRBV5-1 and J is TRBJ2-7; the D gene is possibly TRBD2 (5 bases). DNA for the CDR3: TGCGCCAGCAGCTTGGGAGACCGGGGAACTATCTACGAGCAGTACTTC. Protein product: CASSLGDRGTIYEQYF.